These T cell receptor beta chains were read from a single sample in a study of blood T cell repertoires in COVID-19. This table comes from immunoSEQ multiplex PCR, and its TCRdb copy is limited to in-frame clones, with some not included. The sample lists tens of thousands of clones, about nine tenths occurring once. Input material: peripheral blood. Receptors originate from a human donor with active COVID-19. The donor label of this sample is uncertain. CDR3s include the opening cysteine and the closing phenylalanine or tryptophan. The D gene is left open where the match is weak. Expanded clones get a size class; other rows say once, few or many, or leave the size out.

size,D,V,CDR3
NA,NA,TRBV5-6,CASSSATQGTYEQYF
NA,NA,TRBV5-1,CASSLQHRAGVGKTDTQYF
NA,NA,TRBV5-1,CASSYSPPGHSWEQYF
NA,TRBD2,TRBV9,CASSVSGRALGEQFF
once,NA,TRBV19,CASSTGAAGSWTQYF
once,TRBD1,TRBV7-3,CASSPRSWDRGRGMNTEAFF
NA,TRBD1,TRBV27,CASSLGQGGSYEQYF
NA,TRBD1,TRBV11-2,CASSQGQFSSGNTIYF
NA,TRBD1,TRBV2,CATYTSGGTGYTF
NA,NA,TRBV11-1,CASSSGHSGNTIYF
NA,TRBD1,TRBV6-6,CASNTGQEAGSRKLFF
NA,TRBD2,TRBV3-1/TRBV3-2,CASSGTSGSSYEQFF
NA,NA,TRBV24-1,CATSDWREELFF
NA,NA,TRBV28,CASSFGQGGYTF
NA,TRBD1,TRBV7-9,CASSPRQGNEQFF
NA,TRBD1,TRBV27,CASRPTGGTDTQYF
NA,NA,TRBV18,CASSSPDNEQFF
NA,NA,TRBV19,CASSMGGRTHTGELFF
NA,TRBD2,TRBV19,CASSIAVGTSGSRQFF
NA,TRBD2,TRBV25-1,CASSFSGGDTDTQYF
NA,NA,TRBV29-1,CIAGNMNTEAFF
few,NA,TRBV5-6,CASSAGLEQYF
NA,NA,TRBV12-3/TRBV12-4,CASRPPGNTEAFF
NA,TRBD1,TRBV4-2,CASSPPGQGGNTEAFF
NA,TRBD1,TRBV7-7,CASSLDADRGSYEQYF
NA,NA,TRBV7-9,CASTFSGRAPYEQYF
NA,TRBD1,TRBV2,CASTQQGIFDSPLHF
NA,NA,TRBV27,CASSPLPGVGNQPQHF
NA,NA,TRBV7-6,CASTDLRETQETQYF
NA,NA,TRBV30,CAWSVRGSGRTGANVLTF
NA,NA,TRBV18,CASSPTRFSGNTIYF
NA,NA,TRBV11-2,CASSPGTFRRTEAFF
once,TRBD1,TRBV7-3,CASSSGQGRANTGELFF
NA,NA,TRBV7-3,CASSLLGSSYNEQFF
NA,TRBD1,TRBV11-2,CASRRQGWDEKLFF
few,TRBD1,TRBV5-1,CASSSFDQGAEAFF
NA,TRBD1,TRBV7-9,CASSFDRGVNEKLFF
once,TRBD1,TRBV6-4,CASSGQGEAFF
few,NA,TRBV2,CASSDQSNQPQHF
NA,NA,TRBV27,CASMQWGLHAYEQYF
NA,TRBD1,TRBV4-3,CASSQDGQGSGYTF
NA,NA,TRBV7-6,CASSLAGRDSQETQYF
NA,NA,TRBV19,CASSPTGRNEKLFF
NA,TRBD1,TRBV7-9,CASSTTGVAGELFF
NA,NA,TRBV7-2,CASSLGRGGYYSNQPQHF
NA,NA,TRBV14,CASSQNRYEQFF
NA,NA,TRBV19,CASSIKGPGSSPLHF
NA,NA,TRBV7-8,CASSLARKTEAFF
NA,TRBD1,TRBV6-2/TRBV6-3,CASSSMDRDGDQPQHF
NA,TRBD1,TRBV3-1/TRBV3-2,CASRGVLTGQGNYGYTF
once,TRBD1,TRBV27,CASSFDRAGTGELFF
NA,NA,TRBV6-5,CASSYSARSGNTIYF
NA,NA,TRBV18,CASSPSSGNSPLHF
NA,TRBD2,TRBV3-1/TRBV3-2,CASSHLAEREDTQYF
NA,TRBD2,TRBV5-1,CASSGGTSGTREQYF